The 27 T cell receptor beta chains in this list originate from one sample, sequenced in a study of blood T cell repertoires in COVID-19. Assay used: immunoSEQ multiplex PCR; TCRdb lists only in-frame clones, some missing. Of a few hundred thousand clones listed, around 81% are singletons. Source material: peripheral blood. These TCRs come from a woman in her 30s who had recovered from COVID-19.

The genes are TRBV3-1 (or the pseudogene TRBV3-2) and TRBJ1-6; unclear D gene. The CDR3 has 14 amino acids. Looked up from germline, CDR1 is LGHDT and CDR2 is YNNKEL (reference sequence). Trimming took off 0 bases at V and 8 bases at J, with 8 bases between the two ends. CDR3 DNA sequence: TGTGCCAGCAGCCAAGAGCAGGACTATTCACCCCTCCACTTT. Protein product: CASSQEQDYSPLHF.

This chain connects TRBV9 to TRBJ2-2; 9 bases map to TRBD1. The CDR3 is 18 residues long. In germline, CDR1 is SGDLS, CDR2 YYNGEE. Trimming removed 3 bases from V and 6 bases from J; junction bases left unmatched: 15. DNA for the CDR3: TGTGCCAGCAGCGCGAGGGGGACAGGGAAAGAAAGAGCCGGGGAGCTGTTTTTT. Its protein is CASSARGTGKERAGELFF.

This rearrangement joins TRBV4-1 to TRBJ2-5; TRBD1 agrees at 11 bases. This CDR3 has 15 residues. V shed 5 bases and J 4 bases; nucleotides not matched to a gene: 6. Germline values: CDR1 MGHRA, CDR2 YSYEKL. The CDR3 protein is CASSGWTGGSETQYF. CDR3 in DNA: TGCGCCAGCAGCGGATGGACAGGGGGCTCAGAGACCCAGTACTTC.

The CDR3 here is CASSLLLAGSTDTQYF. CDR3 DNA: TGTGCCAGCAGCTTACTACTAGCGGGGAGCACAGATACGCAGTATTTT. The chain joins TRBV7-9 to TRBJ2-3; 10 positions agree with TRBD2. The J segment lost 0 bases and the V segment lost 2 bases, leaving 2 bases of the junction unmatched. Germline V gene data show CDR1 as SEHNR and CDR2 as FQNEAQ (reference sequence). The CDR3 contains 16 residues.

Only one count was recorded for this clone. The DNA for the CDR3 is TGTGCCAGCAGTACAGGGAGCTCCTACGAGCAGTACTTC. Its protein is CASSTGSSYEQYF. This chain connects TRBV6-5 to TRBJ2-7, with a tentative D call TRBD1 (6 bases). The germline V and J ends were trimmed by 5 bases and 0 bases, with 8 bases remaining between them. Germline lookup yields CDR1 MNHEY and CDR2 SVGAGI. The CDR3 has 13 residues.

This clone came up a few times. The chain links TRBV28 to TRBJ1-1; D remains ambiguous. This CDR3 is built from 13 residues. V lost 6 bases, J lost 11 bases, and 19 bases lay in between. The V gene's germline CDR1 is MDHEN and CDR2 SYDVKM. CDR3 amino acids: CASSLMDRGTAFF. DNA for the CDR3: TGTGCCAGCAGCCTTATGGATCGAGGTACGGCTTTCTTT.

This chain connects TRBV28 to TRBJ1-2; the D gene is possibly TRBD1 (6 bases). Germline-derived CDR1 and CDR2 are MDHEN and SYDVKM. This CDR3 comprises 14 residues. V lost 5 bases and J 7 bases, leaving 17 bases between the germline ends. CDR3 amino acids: CASSASYRDGGYTF. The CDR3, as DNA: TGTGCCAGCAGTGCATCCTACAGGGATGGTGGCTACACCTTC.

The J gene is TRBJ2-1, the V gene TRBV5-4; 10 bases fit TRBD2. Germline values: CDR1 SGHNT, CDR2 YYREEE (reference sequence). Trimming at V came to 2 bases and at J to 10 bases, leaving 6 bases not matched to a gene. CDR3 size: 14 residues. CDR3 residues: CASSLAGGPREQFF. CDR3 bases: TGTGCCAGCAGCTTAGCGGGAGGGCCTAGGGAGCAGTTCTTC.

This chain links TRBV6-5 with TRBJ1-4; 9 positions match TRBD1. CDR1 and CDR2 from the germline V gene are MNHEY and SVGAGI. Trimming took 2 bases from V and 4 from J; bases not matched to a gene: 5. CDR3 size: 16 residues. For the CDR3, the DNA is TGTGCCAGCAGTTACCAATGGGACAGGGTTAATGAAAAACTGTTTTTT. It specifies CASSYQWDRVNEKLFF.

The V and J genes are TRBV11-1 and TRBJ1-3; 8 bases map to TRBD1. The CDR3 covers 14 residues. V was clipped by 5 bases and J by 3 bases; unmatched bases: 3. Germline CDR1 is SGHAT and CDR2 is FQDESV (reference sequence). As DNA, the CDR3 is TGTGCCAGCAGCCAGGGGGCGCGTGGAAACACCATATATTTT. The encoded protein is CASSQGARGNTIYF.

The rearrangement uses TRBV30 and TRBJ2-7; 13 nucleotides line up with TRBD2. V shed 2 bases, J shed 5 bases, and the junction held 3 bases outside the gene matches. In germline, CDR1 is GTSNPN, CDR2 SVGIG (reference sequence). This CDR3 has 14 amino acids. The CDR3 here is CAWSPGLAGDEQYF. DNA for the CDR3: TGTGCCTGGAGTCCCGGACTAGCGGGAGACGAGCAGTACTTC.

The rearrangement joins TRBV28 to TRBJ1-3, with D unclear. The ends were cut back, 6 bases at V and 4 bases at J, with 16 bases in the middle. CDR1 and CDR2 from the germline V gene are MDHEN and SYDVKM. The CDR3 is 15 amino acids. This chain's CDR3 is CASSHGGGQGNTIYF. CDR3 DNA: TGTGCCAGCAGCCATGGTGGCGGTCAAGGAAACACCATATATTTT. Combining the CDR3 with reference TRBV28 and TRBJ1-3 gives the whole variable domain DVKVTQSSRYLVKRTGEKVFLECVQDMDHENMFWYRQDPGLGLRLIYFSYDVKMKEKGDIPEGYSVSREKKERFSLILESASTNQTSMYLCASSHGGGQGNTIYFGEGSWLTVV.

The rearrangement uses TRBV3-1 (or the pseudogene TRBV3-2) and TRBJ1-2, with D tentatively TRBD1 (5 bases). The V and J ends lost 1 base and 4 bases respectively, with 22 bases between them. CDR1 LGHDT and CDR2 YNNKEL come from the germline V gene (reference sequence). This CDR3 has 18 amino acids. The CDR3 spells CASSQGGAVRGRVYGYTF. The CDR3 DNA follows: TGTGCCAGCAGCCAAGGCGGGGCCGTGAGAGGGCGAGTCTATGGCTACACCTTC.

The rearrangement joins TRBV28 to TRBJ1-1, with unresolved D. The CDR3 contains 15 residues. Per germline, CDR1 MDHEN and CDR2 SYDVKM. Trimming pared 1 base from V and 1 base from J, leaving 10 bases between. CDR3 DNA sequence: TGTGCCAGCAGTTTATCATACAGTGCGAACACTGAAGCTTTCTTT. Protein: CASSLSYSANTEAFF. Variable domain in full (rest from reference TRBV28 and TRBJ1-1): DVKVTQSSRYLVKRTGEKVFLECVQDMDHENMFWYRQDPGLGLRLIYFSYDVKMKEKGDIPEGYSVSREKKERFSLILESASTNQTSMYLCASSLSYSANTEAFFGQGTRLTVV.

CDR3 protein: CASSYIDSESSYNSPLHF. As DNA, the CDR3 is TGTGCCAGCAGCTATATAGACAGCGAAAGCTCCTATAATTCACCCCTCCACTTT. The V gene is TRBV5-4, the J gene TRBJ1-6; maybe TRBD1 (5 bases). Trimming removed 3 bases at V and 0 bases at J, with 16 bases between. Germline CDR1 is SGHNT and CDR2 is YYREEE (reference sequence). The CDR3 runs 18 residues.

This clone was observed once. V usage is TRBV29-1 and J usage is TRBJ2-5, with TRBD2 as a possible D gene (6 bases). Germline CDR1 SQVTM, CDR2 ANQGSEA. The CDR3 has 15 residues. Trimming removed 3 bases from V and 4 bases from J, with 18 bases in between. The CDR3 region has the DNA TGCAGCGTTGATGGGGACTGGGGCGAGCGAGAGACCCAGTACTTC. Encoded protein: CSVDGDWGERETQYF.

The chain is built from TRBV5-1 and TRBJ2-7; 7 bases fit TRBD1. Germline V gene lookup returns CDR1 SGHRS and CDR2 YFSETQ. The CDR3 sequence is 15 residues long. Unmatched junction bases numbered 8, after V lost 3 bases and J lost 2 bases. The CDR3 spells CASSSGPGGPYEQYF. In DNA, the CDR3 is TGCGCCAGCAGCTCGGGGCCAGGGGGTCCCTACGAGCAGTACTTC.

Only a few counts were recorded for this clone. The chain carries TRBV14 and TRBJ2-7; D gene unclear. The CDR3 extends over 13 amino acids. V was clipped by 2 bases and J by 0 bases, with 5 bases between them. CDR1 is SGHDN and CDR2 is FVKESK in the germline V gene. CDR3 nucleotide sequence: TGTGCCAGCAGCCAATCTTCCTCCTACGAGCAGTACTTC. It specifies CASSQSSSYEQYF. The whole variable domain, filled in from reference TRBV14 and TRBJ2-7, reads EAGVTQFPSHSVIEKGQTVTLRCDPISGHDNLYWYRRVMGKEIKFLLHFVKESKQDESGMPNNRFLAERTGGTYSTLKVQPAELEDSGVYFCASSQSSSYEQYFGPGTRLTVT.

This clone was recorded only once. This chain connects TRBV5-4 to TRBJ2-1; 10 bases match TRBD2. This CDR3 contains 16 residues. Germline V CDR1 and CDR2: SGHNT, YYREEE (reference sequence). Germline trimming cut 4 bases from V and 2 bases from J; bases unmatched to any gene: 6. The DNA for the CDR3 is TGTGCCAGCAGCCAGACTAGCGGGCGTACCTACAATGAGCAGTTCTTC. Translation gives CASSQTSGRTYNEQFF.

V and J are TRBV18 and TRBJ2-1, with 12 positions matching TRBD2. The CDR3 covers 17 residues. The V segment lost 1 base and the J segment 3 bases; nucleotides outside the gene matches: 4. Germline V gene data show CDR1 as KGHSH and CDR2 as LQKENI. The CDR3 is CASSPLLTSGGYNEQFF. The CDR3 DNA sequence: TGTGCCAGCTCACCACTCTTGACTAGCGGGGGCTACAATGAGCAGTTCTTC.

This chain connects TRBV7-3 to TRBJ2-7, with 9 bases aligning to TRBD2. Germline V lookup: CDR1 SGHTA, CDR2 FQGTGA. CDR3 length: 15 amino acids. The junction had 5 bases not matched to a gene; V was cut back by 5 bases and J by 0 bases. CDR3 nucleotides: TGTGCCAGCAGCACGCGGGAGGGGCGCTCCTACGAGCAGTACTTC. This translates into CASSTREGRSYEQYF.

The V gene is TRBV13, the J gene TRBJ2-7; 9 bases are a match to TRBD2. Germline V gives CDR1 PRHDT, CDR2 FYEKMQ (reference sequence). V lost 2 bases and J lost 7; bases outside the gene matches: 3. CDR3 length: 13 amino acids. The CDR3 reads CASSLRTSDEQYF. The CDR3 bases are TGTGCCAGCAGCTTAAGGACTAGCGATGAGCAGTACTTC.

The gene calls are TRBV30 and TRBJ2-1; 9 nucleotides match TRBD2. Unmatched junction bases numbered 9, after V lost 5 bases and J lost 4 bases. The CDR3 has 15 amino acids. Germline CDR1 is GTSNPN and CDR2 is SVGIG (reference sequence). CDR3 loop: CAWSPSREGYNEQFF. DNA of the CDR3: TGTGCCTGGTCCCCCTCGCGGGAGGGGTACAATGAGCAGTTCTTC.

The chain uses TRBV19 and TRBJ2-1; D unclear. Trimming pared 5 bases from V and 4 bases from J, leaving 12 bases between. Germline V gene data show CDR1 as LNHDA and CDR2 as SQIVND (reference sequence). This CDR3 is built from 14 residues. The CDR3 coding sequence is TGTGCCAGTAGTTCCCCTAGTGGGTACAATGAGCAGTTCTTC. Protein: CASSSPSGYNEQFF.

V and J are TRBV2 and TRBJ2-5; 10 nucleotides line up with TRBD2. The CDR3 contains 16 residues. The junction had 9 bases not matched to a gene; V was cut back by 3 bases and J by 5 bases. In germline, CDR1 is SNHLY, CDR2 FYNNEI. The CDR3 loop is CASSDLAGDVGETQYF. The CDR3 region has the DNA TGTGCCAGCAGTGACCTAGCGGGAGATGTTGGGGAGACCCAGTACTTC.

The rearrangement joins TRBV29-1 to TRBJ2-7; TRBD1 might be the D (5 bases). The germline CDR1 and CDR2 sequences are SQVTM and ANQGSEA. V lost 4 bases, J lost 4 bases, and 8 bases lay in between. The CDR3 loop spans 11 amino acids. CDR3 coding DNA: TGCAGCGTTGGGGGCTATTACGAGCAGTACTTC. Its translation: CSVGGYYEQYF.

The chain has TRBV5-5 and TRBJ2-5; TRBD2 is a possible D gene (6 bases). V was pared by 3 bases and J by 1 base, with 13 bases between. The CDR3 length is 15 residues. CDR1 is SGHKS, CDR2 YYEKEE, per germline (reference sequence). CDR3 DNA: TGTGCCAGCAGCTCCAGGGTCGGGGGCCAAGAGACCCAGTACTTC. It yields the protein CASSSRVGGQETQYF.